Listed here are 17 T cell receptor beta chains from one sample, sequenced in a study of cytomegalovirus exposure and HLA in healthy donors. The PCR ran on 60 Vbeta and 13 Jbeta primers. Using immunoSEQ multiplex PCR, the repertoire was profiled, and TCRdb retains in-frame clones only, with some absent. The sample consists of under 100,000 clones, around 77% of them appearing once. Sequencing was performed on PBMCs. Every receptor here comes from a middle-aged man in good health and CMV-seronegative.

V usage is TRBV27 and J usage is TRBJ1-6, with a weak D call TRBD1 (5 bases). Trimming left V 6 bases short and J 2 bases short, with 17 bases between. Germline lookup yields CDR1 MNHEY and CDR2 SMNVEV (reference sequence). The CDR3 extends over 17 amino acids. DNA of the CDR3: TGTGCCAGCAGACTGATCCAGGGTCCCCCCTATAATTCACCCCTCCACTTT. Protein product: CASRLIQGPPYNSPLHF.

This chain connects TRBV5-1 to TRBJ2-3, with 9 bases that match TRBD1. Germline loops: CDR1 SGHRS, CDR2 YFSETQ. V was clipped by 4 bases and J by 4 bases; unmatched bases: 4. CDR3 length: 14 amino acids. The chain's CDR3 is CASSLQGAADTQYF. The CDR3 region has the DNA TGCGCCAGCAGCCTACAGGGGGCCGCAGATACGCAGTATTTT.

This chain uses TRBV5-4 with TRBJ1-4; D ambiguous. The CDR3 has 14 residues. Germline assignment: CDR1 SGHNT and CDR2 YYREEE (reference sequence). Trimming removed 2 bases at V and 8 bases at J, with 13 bases between. The CDR3 DNA follows: TGTGCCAGCAGCTTTGGTCAGAACGGGGAAAAACTGTTTTTT. Translation: CASSFGQNGEKLFF.

The chain recombines TRBV4-1 with TRBJ2-5; tentatively, D is TRBD2 (5 bases). The V and J ends lost 1 base and 1 base respectively, with 13 bases between them. Germline CDR1 reads MGHRA; CDR2 reads YSYEKL. This CDR3 is built from 16 residues. The CDR3 loop reads CASSQVLTSGQETQYF. CDR3 in DNA: TGCGCCAGCAGCCAAGTTCTGACCAGCGGCCAAGAGACCCAGTACTTC.

The chain carries TRBV5-8 and TRBJ2-2; D possibly corresponds to TRBD1 (6 bases). Germline-derived CDR1 and CDR2 are SGHTS and YDEGEE. V shed 0 bases and J shed 6 bases, with 9 bases lying between them. The CDR3 runs 14 residues. The CDR3 protein is CASSLGGQSGELFF. In nucleotides, the CDR3 is TGTGCCAGCAGCTTGGGGGGACAATCCGGGGAGCTGTTTTTT.

CDR3 residues: CASSFDRLSGDTEAFF. The CDR3 nucleotides are TGTGCCAGCAGCTTCGACCGACTGTCTGGAGACACTGAAGCTTTCTTT. The chain uses TRBV11-2 and TRBJ1-1; D gene uncertain. The CDR3 consists of 16 residues. The V end was cut by 3 bases, the J end by 3 bases, with 17 bases between. Per germline, CDR1 SGHAT and CDR2 FQNNGV.

The table lists this clone with a count of one. The rearrangement uses TRBV19 and TRBJ1-2, with D perhaps TRBD1 (6 bases). The CDR3 consists of 15 residues. Germline CDR1 and CDR2: LNHDA and SQIVND (reference sequence). The germline V and J ends were trimmed by 6 bases and 1 base, with 15 bases remaining between them. The CDR3 loop reads CASRDGQTVNYGYTF. The CDR3 nucleotides read TGTGCCAGTAGAGACGGACAGACAGTTAACTATGGCTACACCTTC.

The genes are TRBV18 and TRBJ2-3, with D possibly being TRBD1 (6 bases). Germline CDR1 is KGHSH and CDR2 is LQKENI. This CDR3 contains 15 residues. Trimming took off 3 bases at V and 6 bases at J, with 16 bases between the two ends. The CDR3 sequence: CASSPTSNQGDTQYF. The CDR3 DNA reads as TGTGCCAGCTCACCTACAAGCAACCAGGGGGATACGCAGTATTTT.

The chain combines TRBV4-3 with TRBJ1-1; D remains unclear. Per the germline V gene, CDR1 is LGHNA and CDR2 is YSLEER. Trimming removed 0 bases from V and 11 bases from J, with 13 bases in between. The CDR3 is 13 residues long. CDR3 residues: CASSQDRSPAAFF. The CDR3 DNA follows: TGCGCCAGCAGCCAAGATAGGTCACCAGCGGCTTTCTTT.

The V call is TRBV9, the J call TRBJ1-4, with no clear D. V dropped 3 bases and J dropped 6 bases, with 15 bases sitting between them. Germline assignment: CDR1 SGDLS and CDR2 YYNGEE. The CDR3 contains 15 residues. CDR3 residues: CASSATPTEYEKLFF. The CDR3 DNA is TGTGCCAGCAGCGCCACTCCAACTGAGTATGAAAAACTGTTTTTT. Full variable domain (remainder filled in from reference TRBV9 and TRBJ1-4): DSGVTQTPKHLITATGQRVTLRCSPRSGDLSVYWYQQSLDQGLQFLIQYYNGEERAKGNILERFSAQQFPDLHSELNLSSLELGDSALYFCASSATPTEYEKLFFGSGTQLSVL.

As regards this clone: The same CDR3 is also encoded by other DNA sequences in this sample. The CDR3 coding sequence is TGTGCCAGCAGCCCAGGACAGGGGAAGAATTCACCCCTCCACTTT. It specifies CASSPGQGKNSPLHF. The chain combines TRBV9 with TRBJ1-6; 9 bases are shared with TRBD1. V lost 4 bases, J lost 7 bases, and 6 bases stayed unmatched. CDR1 SGDLS and CDR2 YYNGEE come from the germline V gene. This CDR3 is 15 amino acids long. The full variable domain, rest sourced from reference TRBV9 and TRBJ1-6, is DSGVTQTPKHLITATGQRVTLRCSPRSGDLSVYWYQQSLDQGLQFLIQYYNGEERAKGNILERFSAQQFPDLHSELNLSSLELGDSALYFCASSPGQGKNSPLHFGNGTRLTVT.

V is TRBV4-2 and J is TRBJ1-6, with 9 nucleotides matching TRBD1. This CDR3 has 16 amino acids. Trimming cost V 4 bases and J 10 bases; bases outside gene matches: 11. Germline loops: CDR1 LGHNA, CDR2 YNFKEQ. In DNA form, the CDR3 reads TGTGCCAGCAGCCCCTCCGGGACAGGGACCCTCTCACCCCTCCACTTT. Amino acid sequence: CASSPSGTGTLSPLHF.

V usage is TRBV10-3 and J usage is TRBJ1-3, with 7 bases that match TRBD1. Unmatched junction bases numbered 12, after V lost 6 bases and J lost 4 bases. In germline, CDR1 is ENHRY, CDR2 SYGVKD. CDR3 size: 16 residues. The CDR3 DNA sequence: TGTGCCATCAGACCCACTCCGGACAGGACGGGAAACACCATATATTTT. Its protein product is CAIRPTPDRTGNTIYF.

The rearrangement uses TRBV7-2 and TRBJ1-4; weak D call: TRBD1 (6 bases). V gave up 4 bases and J gave up 6 bases, with 18 bases separating them. Germline CDR1 is SGHTA and CDR2 is FQGNSA. The CDR3 extends over 16 amino acids. The chain's CDR3 is CASSSLSGGSDEKLFF. CDR3 nucleotides: TGTGCCAGCAGCTCTCTTTCGGGGGGCAGTGATGAAAAACTGTTTTTT.

This clone was detected a few times. V gene TRBV7-3 combines with J gene TRBJ1-2; D is perhaps TRBD1 (5 bases). With 4 bases removed from V and 3 bases from J, the gap between germline ends came to 18 bases. The CDR3 is 16 residues long. The V gene's germline CDR1 is SGHTA and CDR2 FQGTGA. The CDR3 spells CASSSTPGGADYGYTF. CDR3 DNA: TGTGCCAGCAGCTCTACCCCGGGGGGAGCCGACTATGGCTACACCTTC.

The rearrangement uses TRBV2 and TRBJ1-6, with D possibly being TRBD1 (5 bases). CDR1 is SNHLY and CDR2 is FYNNEI in the germline V gene. V lost 4 bases and J 7 bases, leaving 11 bases between the germline ends. The CDR3 has 14 amino acids. Here the CDR3 DNA reads TGTGCCAGCAGTGTTGCGACAGACAATTCACCCCTCCACTTT. Translation gives CASSVATDNSPLHF. Full variable domain (outside the CDR3, taken from reference TRBV2 and TRBJ1-6): EPEVTQTPSHQVTQMGQEVILRCVPISNHLYFYWYRQILGQKVEFLVSFYNNEISEKSEIFDDQFSVERPDGSNFTLKIRSTKLEDSAMYFCASSVATDNSPLHFGNGTRLTVT.

The chain is built from TRBV9 and TRBJ2-5; 12 bases line up with TRBD2. Per germline, CDR1 SGDLS and CDR2 YYNGEE. The CDR3 sequence is 16 residues long. Germline trimming cut 2 bases from V and 3 bases from J; bases unmatched to any gene: 5. CDR3 residues: CASSVGPSGGEETQYF. The CDR3 region has the DNA TGTGCCAGCAGCGTGGGTCCTAGCGGGGGGGAAGAGACCCAGTACTTC.